This T cell receptor (beta chain) was sequenced for a study of cytomegalovirus exposure and HLA in healthy donors. The PCR contained 60 Vbeta and 13 Jbeta primers. Method: immunoSEQ multiplex PCR; TCRdb's copy keeps in-frame clones and lacks some. The profile shows under 150,000 clones, around three quarters of them singletons. Germline V lookup: CDR1 MNHEY, CDR2 SVGAGI. V was pared by 7 bases and J by 9 bases, with 19 bases between. This CDR3 is built from 14 residues. This receptor was obtained from a man aged 35 to 55 in good health and CMV-seropositive. The specimen sequenced was PBMCs. The chain couples TRBV6-5 to TRBJ2-1; maybe TRBD2 (6 bases). CDR3 in DNA: TGTGCCAGCAAGCGAACGGGAGTCAGGAGTGAGCAGTTCTTC. Protein sequence: CASKRTGVRSEQFF.